The rows below give T cell receptor beta chains drawn from one sample of a study of shared clonotypes between healthy human individuals. Some clones are missing from TCRdb's copy, which holds only in-frame ones; the method was immunoSEQ multiplex PCR. The repertoire holds some 1,100,000 clones, with 75% to 80% as singletons. The sequencing input was memory CD4+ T cells from PBMCs. Receptors were obtained from a man aged 18-30 years in good health. Some clones in this sample may be carry-over from other donors' samples. The CDR3 runs from the conserved cysteine through the conserved F or W. Fields, in order: D gene, clone size, J gene, V gene, CDR3 protein, CDR3 DNA. D genes are given only for firm matches. Clone size is not always given. Where it is, it says once, few, many or a class for expanded clones.

NA NA TRBJ1-1 TRBV25-1 CASSIRGVNTEAFF TGTGCCAGCAGTATTCGGGGGGTGAACACTGAAGCTTTCTTT
TRBD1 once TRBJ1-4 TRBV4-1 CASSQVWTGVEKLFF TGCGCCAGCAGCCAAGTTTGGACAGGGGTAGAAAAACTGTTTTTT
NA NA TRBJ2-1 TRBV25-1 CASSAPPGTQTSYNEQFF TGTGCCAGCAGTGCGCCCCCGGGGACTCAAACCTCCTACAATGAGCAGTTCTTC
NA few TRBJ1-1 TRBV5-1 CASSAGRTRNTEAFF TGCGCCAGCAGCGCGGGACGAACAAGGAACACTGAAGCTTTCTTT
NA few TRBJ2-2 TRBV5-1 CASSRTVDGELFF TGCGCCAGCAGCCGCACGGTGGACGGGGAGCTGTTTTTT
TRBD2 NA TRBJ2-1 TRBV11-2 CASSSPGTSGYNEQFF TGTGCCAGCAGCTCCCCCGGGACTAGCGGCTACAATGAGCAGTTCTTC
TRBD2 NA TRBJ2-3 TRBV5-4 CASSPTGGEGDTQYF TGTGCCAGCAGCCCCACGGGGGGTGAGGGAGATACGCAGTATTTT
NA NA TRBJ1-5 TRBV6-5 CASSPDWDSNQPQHF TGTGCCAGCAGTCCGGACTGGGATAGCAATCAGCCCCAGCATTTT
NA NA TRBJ2-1 TRBV9 CASSALVGEQFF TGTGCCAGCAGCGCCTTGGTCGGTGAGCAGTTCTTC
NA once TRBJ2-3 TRBV6-5 CASTSDVTDTQYF TGTGCCAGCACCAGTGATGTCACAGATACGCAGTATTTT
NA many TRBJ2-3 TRBV2 CASSVIRGEDTQYF TGTGCCAGCAGTGTCATCAGGGGGGAGGATACGCAGTATTTT
NA NA TRBJ2-3 TRBV5-1 CASWLGGFTDTQYF TGCGCCAGCTGGTTGGGTGGGTTCACAGATACGCAGTATTTT
TRBD2 NA TRBJ2-5 TRBV18 CASSPPGGRATIQETQYF TGTGCCAGCTCACCACCGGGAGGGAGAGCGACCATCCAAGAGACCCAGTACTTC
NA NA TRBJ1-2 TRBV18 CASSPDRNYGYTF TGTGCCAGCTCACCAGACCGAAACTATGGCTACACCTTC
TRBD1 NA TRBJ2-5 TRBV30 CAWRRGTGPAETQYF TGTGCCTGGAGACGTGGGACAGGGCCAGCGGAGACCCAGTACTTC
NA NA TRBJ2-7 TRBV18 CASSPSLAGGVYEQYF TGTGCCAGCTCACCCTCGCTAGCAGGTGGGGTCTACGAGCAGTACTTC
NA NA TRBJ1-5 TRBV2 CASSDSRNNQPQHF TGTGCCAGCAGTGATAGTCGGAACAATCAGCCCCAGCATTTT
NA NA TRBJ2-7 TRBV28 CASSRGGYPEDSYEQYF TGTGCCAGCAGTCGAGGTGGCTACCCCGAAGACTCCTACGAGCAGTACTTC
NA NA TRBJ1-2 TRBV18 CASSPLWTGLEGYTF TGTGCCAGCTCACCACTATGGACCGGTCTAGAGGGCTACACCTTC
NA NA TRBJ1-5 TRBV2 CASSERLGNQPQHF TGTGCCAGCAGTGAACGGCTAGGAAATCAGCCCCAGCATTTT
NA NA TRBJ1-4 TRBV7-3 CASSSDGANEKLFF TGTGCCAGCAGCTCCGACGGAGCTAATGAAAAACTGTTTTTT
NA NA TRBJ2-2 TRBV7-3 CASSRQDTGELFF TGTGCCAGCAGCAGACAGGACACCGGGGAGCTGTTTTTT
NA NA TRBJ1-5 TRBV7-8 CASTGTRGQPQHF TGTGCCAGCACTGGGACAAGAGGACAGCCCCAGCATTTT
NA NA TRBJ1-4 TRBV28 CASRPAGWEKLFF TGTGCCAGCCGACCGGCAGGTTGGGAAAAACTGTTTTTT
TRBD1 NA TRBJ1-1 TRBV19 CASSIHGRGQGEAFF TGTGCCAGTAGTATTCACGGCAGGGGGCAAGGGGAAGCTTTCTTT
NA NA TRBJ2-7 TRBV28 CASSLSGIRYEQYF TGTGCCAGCAGTTTATCTGGGATTCGTTACGAGCAGTACTTC
TRBD1 once TRBJ2-1 TRBV28 CASSPGFRARGRHEQFF TGTGCCAGCAGTCCGGGTTTTAGGGCCAGGGGGCGACATGAGCAGTTCTTC
NA NA TRBJ2-7 TRBV10-3 CAIGGTSVPQYF TGTGCCATCGGGGGGACGTCCGTCCCCCAGTACTTC
NA NA TRBJ2-1 TRBV7-9 CASSQKGYNEQFF TGTGCCAGCAGCCAAAAGGGGTACAATGAGCAGTTCTTC
TRBD1 NA TRBJ1-1 TRBV2 CASSRDRGRTEAFF TGTGCCAGCAGTCGGGACAGGGGAAGGACTGAAGCTTTCTTT
NA NA TRBJ2-7 TRBV1 CTSSPRLAGFSYEQYF TGCACCAGCAGCCCCCGACTAGCGGGATTCTCTTACGAGCAGTACTTC
NA once TRBJ2-7 TRBV9 CASSVDSTSYEQYF TGTGCCAGCAGCGTAGACTCCACTTCCTACGAGCAGTACTTC
NA NA TRBJ2-2 TRBV28 CASRATGELFF TGTGCCAGCAGAGCAACCGGGGAGCTGTTTTTT
TRBD1 NA TRBJ1-2 TRBV2 CASSLRQGANYGYTF TGTGCCAGCAGCCTTAGACAGGGGGCGAACTATGGCTACACCTTC
TRBD2 NA TRBJ2-7 TRBV25-1 CASSEPPPAGVGEQYF TGTGCCAGCAGTGAACCCCCCCCGGCGGGAGTCGGCGAGCAGTACTTC
TRBD1 NA TRBJ1-4 TRBV6-1 CASSWGTGDKGKLFF TGTGCCAGCAGTTGGGGGACAGGGGATAAGGGAAAACTGTTTTTT
NA NA TRBJ1-2 TRBV6-1 CASSGVPDSYGYTF TGTGCCAGCAGTGGGGTCCCGGACAGCTATGGCTACACCTTC
NA NA TRBJ2-1 TRBV5-1 CASSLARSSYNEQFF TGCGCCAGCAGCTTGGCGCGGAGCTCCTACAATGAGCAGTTCTTC
NA NA TRBJ2-3 TRBV7-2 CASSVSWELDTQYF TGTGCCAGCAGTGTCAGTTGGGAGTTAGATACGCAGTATTTT
NA few TRBJ2-7 TRBV7-9 CASSLSYEQYF TGTGCCAGCAGCCTCTCCTACGAGCAGTACTTC
TRBD1 NA TRBJ2-7 TRBV2 CAGRDSTLRYEQYF TGTGCCGGACGGGACAGTACTCTCAGGTACGAGCAGTACTTC
TRBD2 NA TRBJ2-3 TRBV6-6 CASIPSGADTQYF TGTGCCAGCATACCTAGCGGGGCAGATACGCAGTATTTT
NA NA TRBJ2-7 TRBV7-8 CASSSDTYEQYF TGTGCCAGCAGCTCTGACACCTACGAGCAGTACTTC
TRBD2 NA TRBJ2-3 TRBV28 CASMGGRTDTQYF TGTGCCAGCATGGGCGGGAGAACAGATACGCAGTATTTT